This TCR beta chain was identified during a study of blood T cell repertoires in COVID-19. Trimming pared 1 base from V and 2 bases from J, leaving 9 bases between. The V gene's germline CDR1 is SEHNR and CDR2 FQNEAQ (reference sequence). There are 14 residues in the CDR3. Using immunoSEQ multiplex PCR, the repertoire was profiled, and TCRdb retains in-frame clones only, with some absent. The table includes 310,000 or so clones, 87% detected once. The chain uses TRBV7-9 and TRBJ2-7; D perhaps matches TRBD2 (5 bases). This TCR was sampled from a man aged 50 to 59 with active or convalescent COVID-19. Input material: peripheral blood. The CDR3: CASSLEGLPYEQYF. The CDR3 bases are TGTGCCAGCAGCTTAGAAGGACTTCCCTACGAGCAGTACTTC.